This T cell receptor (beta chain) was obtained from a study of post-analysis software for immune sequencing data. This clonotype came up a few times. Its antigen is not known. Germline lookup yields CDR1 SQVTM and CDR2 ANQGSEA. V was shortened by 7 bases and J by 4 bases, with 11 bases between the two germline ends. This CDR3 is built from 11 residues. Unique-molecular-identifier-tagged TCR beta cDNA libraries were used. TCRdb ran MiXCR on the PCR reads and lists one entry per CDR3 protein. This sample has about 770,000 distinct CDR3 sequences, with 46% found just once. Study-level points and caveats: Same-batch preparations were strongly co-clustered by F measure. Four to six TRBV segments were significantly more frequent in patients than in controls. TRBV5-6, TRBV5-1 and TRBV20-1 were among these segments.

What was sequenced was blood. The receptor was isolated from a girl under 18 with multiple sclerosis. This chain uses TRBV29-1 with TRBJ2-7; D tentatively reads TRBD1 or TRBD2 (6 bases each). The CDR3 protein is CSAGGQYEQYF. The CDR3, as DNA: TGCAGCGCCGGGGGACAATACGAGCAGTACTTC.